This T cell receptor (beta chain) was profiled in a study of OX40 agonist ivuxolimab in advanced cancers. Study-wide context: Ivuxolimab, which targeted the costimulatory receptor OX40 (CD134), was an agonistic, fully human IgG2 monoclonal antibody. Intravenous ivuxolimab was administered to patients every 2 weeks at six dose levels: 0.01, 0.1, 0.3, 1.5, 3 and 10 mg/kg. Among the 50 to 55 dose-escalation patients, 19 had hepatocellular carcinoma, 15 or so melanoma, 9 renal cell carcinoma and 9 head and neck cancer. In the dose-escalation cohort, around four fifths of patients were male, and the mean age was around 65 years with a range of roughly 20 to 80. Patients were allowed to have had prior anti-PD-1, anti-PD-L1 or anti-CTLA-4 therapy, and approximately 41% of the dose-escalation patients had previously received checkpoint inhibitors. Three dose-escalation patients achieved partial responses, one with hepatocellular carcinoma and two with cutaneous melanoma. The purpose of peripheral TCRbeta sequencing was to test whether ivuxolimab changed TCR sequence diversity and led to clonal T-cell expansion. The paper describes the monotherapy dose-escalation part (N = 52 patients) of the phase I trial of ivuxolimab. The study at large found these results: The antigen specificity of the clonally expanded peripheral T cells was not determined. Low levels of normalized T-cell clonal expansion were also shown by some nonresponding patients. In the 0.1-3.0 mg/kg groups, partial responders had among the lowest normalized peripheral clonal expansion, particularly in CD8+ T cells. At doses of 0.1 to 3.0 mg/kg, clonal expansion of both CD4+ and CD8+ blood T cells was observed from baseline to week 6. On average, CD8+ T cells showed more expanded clones than CD4+ T cells after ivuxolimab.

For sequencing of the TCRbeta CDR3 region, genomic DNA was extracted from the sorted cells. The immunoSEQ Assay was used for sequencing of TCRbeta CDR3 regions. Not all clones reach the TCRdb copy of this immuneACCESS table, which keeps in-frame sequences only. Checked studies attribute under half of the gap to unresolved V genes and leave the rest unexplained. In all, the sample holds some 65,000 clones, and 85% of those were seen once. The top ten clones comprise about 4.1% of the sample. With regard to this clone: Which antigen it targets is not known. No per-base quality is available; no much larger clone lies one base away.

CDR1 and CDR2, looked up from the germline V gene, are SGDLS and YYNGEE. There are 14 amino acids in the CDR3, from cysteine to phenylalanine inclusive. Only the CDR3 part of the read is kept: 42 bases, read in frame from the first base. Trimming accounts for 4 bases at V and 7 bases at J, while the number of junction bases matched to no gene is 9. The trial excluded patients who had a history of autoimmune disease or were on systemic immunosuppression. In every dose cohort, peripheral blood was drawn for TCR sequencing at baseline, cycle 4 day 1, and cycle 7 day 1. The samples were drawn from a first-in-human, open-label, multicenter phase I dose-escalation trial of ivuxolimab. Adults with locally advanced or metastatic melanoma, renal cell, hepatocellular, or head and neck squamous cell carcinoma were enrolled in the trial. CD4+ and CD8+ T cells were sorted separately from peripheral blood before TCR sequencing.

Recombination joined TRBV9 with TRBJ1-1; TRBD1 agrees with 8 junctional bases. The receptor was derived from an adult with an advanced solid tumor such as melanoma, head and neck, liver or kidney cancer. Here the sequenced sample was CD4+ or CD8+ T cells sorted from blood, taken in a trial of the OX40 agonist ivuxolimab. The base sequence is TGTGCCAGCAGCTCGGACAGGGTTGGTGGTGAAGCTTTCTTT. Translated, this is CASSSDRVGGEAFF.